Listed below are T cell receptor beta chains from one sample, sequenced in a study of OX40 agonist ivuxolimab in advanced cancers. Sequencing was performed with immunoSEQ multiplex PCR; in TCRdb, only in-frame clones are kept and a portion is missing. The sample gives some 70,000 clones, about 85% of which show up once; around 0.98% is in the top ten. The sample consisted of CD4+ or CD8+ T cells sorted from blood, taken in a trial of the OX40 agonist ivuxolimab. The receptors here all came from an adult with an advanced solid tumor such as melanoma, head and neck, liver or kidney cancer. Both conserved end residues are part of each CDR3. D genes are given only for firm matches. A row's size may be missing; if present it is once, few, many or a size class.

D	size	J	V	CDR3	DNA
-	-	TRBJ2-7	TRBV7-9	CASSLAGSVEEYF	TGTGCCAGCAGCTTAGCGGGGTCGGTAGAGGAGTACTTC
TRBD1	medium-sized	TRBJ2-7	TRBV5-4	CASSLGRFTGDNYEQYF	TGTGCCAGCAGCTTGGGTAGGTTCACAGGGGATAACTACGAGCAGTACTTC
TRBD2	-	TRBJ2-7	TRBV6-5	CASREWRGGVEQYF	TGTGCCAGCAGGGAATGGCGGGGGGGCGTCGAGCAGTACTTC
-	-	TRBJ2-3	TRBV18	CASSPGSSPAQYF	TGTGCCAGCTCACCCGGGAGCTCCCCGGCGCAGTATTTT
TRBD2	-	TRBJ2-1	TRBV5-4	CASSLVSSGNFYNEQFF	TGTGCCAGCAGCTTGGTTTCTAGCGGGAATTTCTACAATGAGCAGTTCTTC
TRBD1	-	TRBJ1-2	TRBV28	CAAGRDRDYGYTF	TGTGCCGCGGGTCGGGACAGGGACTATGGCTACACCTTC
-	-	TRBJ1-1	TRBV10-3	CAIKSAKNTEAFF	TGTGCCATCAAATCAGCAAAGAACACTGAAGCTTTCTTT
-	-	TRBJ1-2	TRBV28	CASRKRQRDYGYTF	TGTGCCAGCAGGAAGAGACAGCGAGACTATGGCTACACCTTC
TRBD1	-	TRBJ1-2	TRBV5-4	CASSSQHPTGVGYTF	TGTGCCAGCAGCTCACAACACCCCACAGGGGTGGGCTACACCTTC
-	few	TRBJ2-3	TRBV7-9	CASSFEMGEGTQYF	TGTGCCAGCAGCTTTGAAATGGGGGAAGGTACGCAGTATTTT
TRBD1	-	TRBJ2-3	TRBV6-6	CASSSRGQGARDTQYF	TGTGCCAGCAGTTCTAGGGGACAGGGGGCGAGAGATACGCAGTATTTT
-	-	TRBJ1-2	TRBV30	CAWTTEPIYGYTF	TGTGCCTGGACGACAGAACCTATCTATGGCTACACCTTC
-	once	TRBJ2-7	TRBV28	CASSLSGDIYEQYF	TGTGCCAGCAGTTTATCGGGGGACATCTACGAGCAGTACTTC
TRBD1	-	TRBJ2-7	TRBV7-2	CASTRDRADYEQYF	TGTGCCAGCACCCGAGACAGGGCGGATTACGAGCAGTACTTC
-	-	TRBJ2-1	TRBV19	CASSIGNEQFF	TGTGCCAGTAGTATTGGGAATGAGCAGTTCTTC
-	-	TRBJ1-5	TRBV7-2	CASSLDINQPQHF	TGTGCCAGCAGCTTAGACATTAATCAGCCCCAGCATTTT
-	-	TRBJ2-1	TRBV4-1	CASSQEGGGATYNEQFF	TGCGCCAGCAGCCAAGAGGGGGGTGGGGCTACATACAATGAGCAGTTCTTC
TRBD2	-	TRBJ2-3	TRBV7-2	CASSSRGGRRTDTQYF	TGTGCCAGCAGCTCTCGGGGGGGCAGGAGGACAGATACGCAGTATTTT
-	-	TRBJ2-7	TRBV11-3	CASSTTRSGEQYF	TGTGCCAGCAGCACCACTCGTTCGGGGGAGCAGTACTTC
TRBD2	-	TRBJ2-5	TRBV6-1	CASNRLAAKETQYF	TGTGCCAGCAACCGACTAGCGGCGAAAGAGACCCAGTACTTC
TRBD2	-	TRBJ2-3	TRBV4-3	CASSQDSGGGSTDTQYF	TGCGCCAGCAGCCAAGATTCGGGCGGGGGTAGCACAGATACGCAGTATTTT
-	-	TRBJ2-1	TRBV12-2	CASRLDFSSRASYNEQFF	TGTGCAAGTCGCTTAGATTTCAGCTCAAGGGCCTCCTACAATGAGCAGTTCTTC